This T cell receptor beta chain comes out of a study of blood T cell repertoires in COVID-19 (dated by TCRdb to the early 2020s). The study in broad terms: Samples covering the acute and convalescent phases of COVID-19 were provided by collaborators in the United States, Italy and Spain. The repertoires were made available in a free public database intended to serve as a resource for research on the immune response to SARS-CoV-2. Sample metadata almost always included a de-identified subject ID, COVID-19 status, age in years and sex. The prospective study material was composed of cDNA or gDNA derived from T cells, B-cell-depleted T cells, or PBMCs. Deeply sampled blood TCRbeta repertoires from subjects exposed to, actively infected with, or recovered from COVID-19 were included in the dataset. Samples were obtained from the ongoing ImmuneRACE study (first 160 participants) and from some 1,300 subjects provided by 6 global collaborators. Where available, HLA class I and class II types were taken from metadata supplied by the sample provider and were not determined by assay-based typing.

TCRbeta CDR3 regions were amplified from genomic DNA using the immunoSEQ Assay, a bias-controlled multiplex PCR. The study's own analysis went as follows. Within the assay, amplification of reference gene primers was used to estimate how many nucleated cells each sample contained. To quantify the absolute abundance of each unique TCRbeta CDR3 rearrangement, sequence reads were collapsed and filtered. For each sample, productive Simpson clonality was calculated by taking the square root of Simpson's diversity index across productive rearrangements. This immuneACCESS table, as held by TCRdb, lists in-frame sequences with V and J called but not all clones. Of the missing ones, under half trace to an unresolved V gene in checked studies; the others have no known cause. D and trimming come from the DNA, and the V and J calls and clone size come from that table. This sample has about 64,000 clones in its table, and about 88% of those were observed once. 10% of the sample rests with the top ten.

To note about this clone: The antigen it recognizes is unknown. No much larger clone is present one base from it, and per-base qualities are unavailable.

In the prospective study, participants were about 18 to 100 years old, resided in about two dozen geographic areas of the United States, and were enrolled through a virtual design. To assign participants to cohorts, the prospective study relied on clinical history that participants themselves reported in a screening survey and a study questionnaire. Recovered participants in ImmuneRACE Cohort 3 were defined by two consecutive negative NP/OP PCR tests, clearance by a healthcare professional, or resolution of symptoms. In the prospective study, whole blood, serum and a nasopharyngeal or oropharyngeal swab were collected from each participant by mobile phlebotomists. Participants in the prospective study had the option to provide additional blood draws and questionnaires over a 2-month period. Before DNA extraction, prospective study blood samples were shipped either frozen or at room temperature.

What the research found in general, with its limitations: The amount of clinical and demographic metadata varied by source and participant and was provided uncurated.

The germline ends are 18 bases apart after V is trimmed by 3 bases and J by 10 bases. The germline V gene gives CDR1 as KGHSH and CDR2 as LQKENI. The cysteine opens and the phenylalanine closes a CDR3 of 14 amino acids. Only the CDR3 region is kept as DNA, spanning 42 bases read in frame from base 1. Here the chain combines TRBV18 and TRBJ1-2, with TRBD1 perhaps the D gene, on 6 matching bases. The TCR originated in a woman in her thirties or forties who had recovered from COVID-19. The sequenced material came from PBMCs or T cells enriched from blood (not recorded which). The bases are TGTGCCAGCTCACCTGGGGACATCAGGGGAGACTACACCTTC. It specifies CASSPGDIRGDYTF. When the CDR3 is completed using the reference TRBV18 and TRBJ1-2 genes on either side, the full variable domain is NAGVMQNPRHLVRRRGQEARLRCSPMKGHSHVYWYRQLPEEGLKFMVYLQKENIIDESGMPKERFSAEFPKEGPSILRIQQVVRGDSAAYFCASSPGDIRGDYTFGSGTRLTVV.